Detailed here is one T cell receptor (beta chain). Its specificity is not known. The CDR3 runs to 14 residues. In germline, CDR1 is SEHNR, CDR2 FQNEAQ (reference sequence). J gave up 4 bases and V 4 bases, and 6 bases lay outside the gene matches. This sample was included in a study of T cells after yellow fever vaccination. Broader study findings: Repertoires obtained by FACS sorting could include abundant clonotypes that entered as contaminants from the bulk population.

It was through 5'RACE template switching that TCR cDNA was made, with a universal primer site and UMIs added. TCRdb called the 5' RACE reads again in MiXCR, with one record for every CDR3 protein. The data hold approximately 510,000 distinct CDR3 sequences, with about a fifth observed a single time. The TCR was taken from a man aged 18-30 years who received the YFV17D yellow fever vaccine. The material sequenced was PBMCs, taken roughly 20 days after the first yellow fever vaccination. J is TRBJ1-1 and V is TRBV7-9, with 7 nucleotides matching TRBD1. In nucleotides, the CDR3 is TGTGCCAGCAGCTCTGGTCAGGGGGTCACTGAAGCTTTCTTT. Translating it yields CASSSGQGVTEAFF.